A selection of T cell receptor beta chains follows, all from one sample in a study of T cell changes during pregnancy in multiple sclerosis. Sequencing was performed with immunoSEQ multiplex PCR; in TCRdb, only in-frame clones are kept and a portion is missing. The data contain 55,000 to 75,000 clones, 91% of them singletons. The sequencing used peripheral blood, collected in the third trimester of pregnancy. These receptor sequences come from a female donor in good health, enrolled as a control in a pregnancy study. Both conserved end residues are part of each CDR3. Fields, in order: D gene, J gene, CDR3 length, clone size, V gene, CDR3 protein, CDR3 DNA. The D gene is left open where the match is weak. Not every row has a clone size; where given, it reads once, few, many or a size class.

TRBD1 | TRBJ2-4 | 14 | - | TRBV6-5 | CASSRGQGLNIQYF | TGTGCCAGCAGTCGAGGACAGGGGCTAAACATTCAGTACTTC
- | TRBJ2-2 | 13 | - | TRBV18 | CASSPEGPGELFF | TGTGCCAGCTCACCTGAGGGTCCCGGGGAGCTGTTTTTT
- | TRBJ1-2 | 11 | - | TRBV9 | CASLGSYGYTF | TGTGCCAGTTTAGGGAGCTATGGCTACACCTTC
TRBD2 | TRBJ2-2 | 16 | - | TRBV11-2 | CASSLVAGGPYGELFF | TGTGCCAGCAGCTTAGTAGCGGGGGGGCCCTACGGGGAGCTGTTTTTT
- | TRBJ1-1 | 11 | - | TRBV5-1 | CASSNAVEAFF | TGCGCCAGCAGCAATGCGGTTGAAGCTTTCTTT
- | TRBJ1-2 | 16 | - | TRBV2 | CASSGGGRTTNYGYTF | TGTGCCAGCAGCGGGGGGGGACGGACGACTAACTATGGCTACACCTTC
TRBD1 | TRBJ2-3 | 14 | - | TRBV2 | CASSRDREPDTQYF | TGTGCCAGCAGCCGGGACAGGGAACCAGATACGCAGTATTTT
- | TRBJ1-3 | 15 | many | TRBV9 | CASSVDDFPGNTIYF | TGTGCCAGCAGCGTAGATGACTTTCCTGGAAACACCATATATTTT
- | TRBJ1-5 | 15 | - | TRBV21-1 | CASWGRTGLYQPQHF | TGTGCCAGCTGGGGCCGGACAGGTCTGTATCAGCCCCAGCATTTT
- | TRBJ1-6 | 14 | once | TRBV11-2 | CASSLVRGGSPLHF | TGTGCCAGCAGCTTAGTCAGGGGCGGATCACCCCTCCACTTT
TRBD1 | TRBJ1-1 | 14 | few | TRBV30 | CACRDRGSNTEAFF | TGTGCCTGCCGGGACAGGGGGAGCAACACTGAAGCTTTCTTT
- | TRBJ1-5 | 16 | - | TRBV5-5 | CASSLGMGGSNQPQHF | TGTGCCAGCAGTCTGGGTATGGGGGGTAGCAATCAGCCCCAGCATTTT
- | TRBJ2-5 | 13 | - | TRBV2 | CASNRPAAETQYF | TGTGCCAGCAATAGGCCGGCGGCCGAGACCCAGTACTTC
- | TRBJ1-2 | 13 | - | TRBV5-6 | CASSETALYGYTF | TGTGCCAGCAGCGAGACAGCACTCTATGGCTACACCTTC
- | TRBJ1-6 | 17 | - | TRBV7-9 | CASSLLGQGGGNSPLHF | TGTGCCAGCAGCTTATTGGGTCAAGGCGGTGGGAATTCACCCCTCCACTTT
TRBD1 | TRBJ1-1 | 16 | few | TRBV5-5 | CASSLVLAGGSTEAFF | TGTGCCAGCAGCTTGGTTTTGGCAGGGGGATCCACTGAAGCTTTCTTT
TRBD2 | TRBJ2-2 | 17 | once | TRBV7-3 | CASSLNAGRTRTGELFF | TGTGCCAGCAGCTTAAACGCGGGGAGGACTAGGACCGGGGAGCTGTTTTTT
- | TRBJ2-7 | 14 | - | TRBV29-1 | CSVALQGASYEQYF | TGCAGCGTTGCCCTACAGGGTGCTTCCTACGAGCAGTACTTC
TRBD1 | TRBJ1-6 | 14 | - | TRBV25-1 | CASTPGGINSPLHF | TGTGCCAGCACTCCAGGGGGGATTAATTCACCCCTCCACTTT
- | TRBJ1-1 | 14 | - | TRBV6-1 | CASSEAPENTEAFF | TGTGCCAGCAGTGAAGCCCCAGAGAACACTGAAGCTTTCTTT
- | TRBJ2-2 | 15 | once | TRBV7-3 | CASSRTARGTGELFF | TGTGCCAGCAGCCGGACAGCCCGGGGCACCGGGGAGCTGTTTTTT
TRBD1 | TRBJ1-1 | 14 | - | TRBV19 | CASSFRTGGTEAFF | TGTGCCAGTAGTTTTCGGACAGGAGGGACTGAAGCTTTCTTT
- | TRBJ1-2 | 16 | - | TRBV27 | CASSGRGRERDYGYTF | TGTGCCAGCAGTGGACGGGGGAGGGAGAGAGACTATGGCTACACCTTC